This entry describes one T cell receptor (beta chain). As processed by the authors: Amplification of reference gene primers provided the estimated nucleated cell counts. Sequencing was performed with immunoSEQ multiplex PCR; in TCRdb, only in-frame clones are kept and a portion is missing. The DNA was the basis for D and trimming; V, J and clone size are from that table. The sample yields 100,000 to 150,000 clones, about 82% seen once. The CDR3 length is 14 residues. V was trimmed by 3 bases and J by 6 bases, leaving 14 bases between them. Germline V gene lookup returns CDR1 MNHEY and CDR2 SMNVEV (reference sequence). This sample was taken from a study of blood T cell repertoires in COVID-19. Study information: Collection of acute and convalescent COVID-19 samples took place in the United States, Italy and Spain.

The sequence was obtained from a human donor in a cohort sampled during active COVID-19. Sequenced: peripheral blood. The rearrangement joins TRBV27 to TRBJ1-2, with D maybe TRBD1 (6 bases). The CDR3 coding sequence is TGTGCCAGCAGTTTGGCTAGGACAGAGCATGGCTACACCTTC. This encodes CASSLARTEHGYTF.